What follows are 9 T cell receptor beta chains derived from one specimen sequenced in a study of somatic mutations in cytotoxic T cells in rheumatoid arthritis. Profiled with immunoSEQ multiplex PCR; TCRdb holds only in-frame clones, not every one. The sample shows under 11,000 clones, around nine tenths of them seen only once. Sequenced: CD4+ T cells sorted from blood. These receptors all come from a woman aged 18 to 35 with rheumatoid arthritis.

The V gene is TRBV7-8, the J gene TRBJ2-5; 9 nucleotides agree with TRBD1. J gave up 3 bases and V 2 bases, and 4 bases lay outside the gene matches. Germline values: CDR1 SGHVS, CDR2 FQNEAQ. The CDR3 consists of 15 residues. CDR3 sequence (DNA): TGTGCCAGCAGCTTAAGACAGGGGGATGAAGAGACCCAGTACTTC. Its protein product is CASSLRQGDEETQYF.

The chain joins TRBV7-9 to TRBJ1-1; D is ambiguous. There are 13 residues in the CDR3. With 4 bases removed from V and 1 base from J, the gap between germline ends came to 7 bases. Germline V CDR1 and CDR2: SEHNR, FQNEAQ (reference sequence). CDR3 DNA: TGTGCCAGCAGCTCGTCCGGGAACACTGAAGCTTTCTTT. Protein product: CASSSSGNTEAFF.

This clone was counted a few times. J is TRBJ1-2 and V is TRBV7-2; 7 positions match TRBD1. With 4 bases clipped from V and 5 bases from J, the junction kept 4 bases outside the gene matches. The CDR3 is 13 amino acids. Germline-derived CDR1 and CDR2 are SGHTA and FQGNSA. As DNA, the CDR3 is TGTGCCAGCAGCTCCGACAGGGCGTATGGCTACACCTTC. Amino acid sequence: CASSSDRAYGYTF.

V gene TRBV9 combines with J gene TRBJ1-2, with 7 bases that match TRBD1. The V segment lost 3 bases and the J segment 4 bases; nucleotides outside the gene matches: 3. The CDR3 totals 13 residues. Germline loops: CDR1 SGDLS, CDR2 YYNGEE. CDR3: CASSAGTVYGYTF. The DNA for the CDR3 is TGTGCCAGCAGCGCCGGGACAGTCTATGGCTACACCTTC.

The chain carries TRBV14 and TRBJ1-2; TRBD1 is a possible D gene (6 bases). Germline CDR1 reads SGHDN; CDR2 reads FVKESK. CDR3 size: 15 residues. V was clipped by 4 bases and J by 2 bases, with 14 bases between them. CDR3 DNA: TGTGCCAGCAGCCCCCGACAGGACATAAACTATGGCTACACCTTC. Translating gives CASSPRQDINYGYTF.

The rearrangement links TRBV7-8 to TRBJ2-1, with D possibly matching TRBD1 (5 bases). Germline V gene data show CDR1 as SGHVS and CDR2 as FQNEAQ. This CDR3 contains 12 residues. The germline V and J ends were trimmed by 5 bases and 6 bases, with 8 bases remaining between them. The CDR3 sequence: CASSQRGNEQFF. The CDR3 nucleotides are TGTGCCAGCAGCCAAAGGGGCAATGAGCAGTTCTTC.

The rearrangement links TRBV6-5 to TRBJ1-5, with 9 bases aligning to TRBD1. V was clipped by 6 bases and J by 9 bases; unmatched bases: 6. This CDR3 contains 13 residues. The germline CDR1 and CDR2 sequences are MNHEY and SVGAGI. The CDR3 sequence is CASRVGTGRPQHF. CDR3 bases: TGTGCCAGCAGAGTCGGGACAGGGCGGCCCCAGCATTTT.

The J gene is TRBJ1-1, the V gene TRBV21-1; the D call of TRBD1 is as the table states it, not checked on the DNA. TRBV21-1 is noted as a pseudogene. The CDR3 length is 14 residues. The CDR3 nucleotides read TGTGCCAGCAGCAAAGTGGTCAGGAACACTGAAGCTTTCTTT. Amino acids: CASSKVVRNTEAFF.

The rearrangement uses TRBV28 and TRBJ1-5; D unclear. CDR3 size: 14 residues. Germline assignment: CDR1 MDHEN and CDR2 SYDVKM. Trimming stripped 2 bases from V and 0 bases from J, with 5 bases between. CDR3 region: CASSLGTSNQPQHF. In DNA form, the CDR3 reads TGTGCCAGCAGTTTAGGCACTAGCAATCAGCCCCAGCATTTT. The complete variable domain, with remaining parts taken from reference TRBV28 and TRBJ1-5, reads DVKVTQSSRYLVKRTGEKVFLECVQDMDHENMFWYRQDPGLGLRLIYFSYDVKMKEKGDIPEGYSVSREKKERFSLILESASTNQTSMYLCASSLGTSNQPQHFGDGTRLSIL.